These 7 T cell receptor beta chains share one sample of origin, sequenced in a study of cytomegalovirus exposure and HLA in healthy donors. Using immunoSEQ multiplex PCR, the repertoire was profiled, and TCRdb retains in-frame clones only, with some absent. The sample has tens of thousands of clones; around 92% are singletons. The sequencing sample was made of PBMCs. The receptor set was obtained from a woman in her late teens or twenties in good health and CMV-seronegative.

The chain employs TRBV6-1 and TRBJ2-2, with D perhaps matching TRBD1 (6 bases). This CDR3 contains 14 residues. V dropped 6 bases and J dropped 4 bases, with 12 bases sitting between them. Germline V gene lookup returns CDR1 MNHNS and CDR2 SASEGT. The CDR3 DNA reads TGTGCCAGCAGGGACACAGGGCTCACCGGGGAGCTGTTTTTT. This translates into CASRDTGLTGELFF.

The CDR3 DNA is TGTGCCATCAGAAAAGGACAGGTAGATGAAGCTTTCTTT. Translating gives CAIRKGQVDEAFF. V and J are TRBV10-3 and TRBJ1-1; 7 nucleotides align to TRBD1. Germline V gives CDR1 ENHRY, CDR2 SYGVKD. CDR3 size: 13 residues. V was pared by 6 bases and J by 7 bases, with 8 bases of the junction left unmatched.

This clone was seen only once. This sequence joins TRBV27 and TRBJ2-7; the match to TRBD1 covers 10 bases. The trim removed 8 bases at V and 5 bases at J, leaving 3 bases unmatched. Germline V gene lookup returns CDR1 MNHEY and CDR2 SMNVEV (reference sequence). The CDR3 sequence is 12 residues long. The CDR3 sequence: CASGTGEHEQYF. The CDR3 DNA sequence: TGTGCCAGCGGGACAGGGGAACACGAGCAGTACTTC.

The CDR3 sequence: CASSLGTGTEAFF. Written as DNA, the CDR3 is TGTGCCAGCAGCTTGGGGACAGGGACTGAAGCTTTCTTT. The rearrangement uses TRBV11-3 and TRBJ1-1; 9 nucleotides align to TRBD1. There are 13 residues in the CDR3. J was trimmed by 5 bases and V by 3 bases; bases with no gene match: 1. Germline V gene data show CDR1 as SGHNT and CDR2 as YENEEA.

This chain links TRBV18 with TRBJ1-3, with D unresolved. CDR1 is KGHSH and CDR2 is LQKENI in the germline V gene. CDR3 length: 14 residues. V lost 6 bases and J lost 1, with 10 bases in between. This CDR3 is CASSPVTSGNTIYF. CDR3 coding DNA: TGTGCCAGCTCCCCCGTGACTTCTGGAAACACCATATATTTT.

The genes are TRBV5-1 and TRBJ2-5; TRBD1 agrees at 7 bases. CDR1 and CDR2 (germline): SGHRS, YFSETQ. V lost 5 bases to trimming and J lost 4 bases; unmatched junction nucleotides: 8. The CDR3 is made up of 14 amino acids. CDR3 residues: CASRQGQRAETQYF. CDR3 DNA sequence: TGCGCCAGCAGACAGGGACAGAGGGCAGAGACCCAGTACTTC.

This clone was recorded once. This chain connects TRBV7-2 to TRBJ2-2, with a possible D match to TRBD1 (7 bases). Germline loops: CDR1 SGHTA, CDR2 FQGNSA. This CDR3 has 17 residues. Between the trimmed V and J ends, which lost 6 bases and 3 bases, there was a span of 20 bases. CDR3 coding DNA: TGTGCCAGCAGAAGACCCGGCGGGGACAGATACACCGGGGAGCTGTTTTTT. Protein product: CASRRPGGDRYTGELFF.